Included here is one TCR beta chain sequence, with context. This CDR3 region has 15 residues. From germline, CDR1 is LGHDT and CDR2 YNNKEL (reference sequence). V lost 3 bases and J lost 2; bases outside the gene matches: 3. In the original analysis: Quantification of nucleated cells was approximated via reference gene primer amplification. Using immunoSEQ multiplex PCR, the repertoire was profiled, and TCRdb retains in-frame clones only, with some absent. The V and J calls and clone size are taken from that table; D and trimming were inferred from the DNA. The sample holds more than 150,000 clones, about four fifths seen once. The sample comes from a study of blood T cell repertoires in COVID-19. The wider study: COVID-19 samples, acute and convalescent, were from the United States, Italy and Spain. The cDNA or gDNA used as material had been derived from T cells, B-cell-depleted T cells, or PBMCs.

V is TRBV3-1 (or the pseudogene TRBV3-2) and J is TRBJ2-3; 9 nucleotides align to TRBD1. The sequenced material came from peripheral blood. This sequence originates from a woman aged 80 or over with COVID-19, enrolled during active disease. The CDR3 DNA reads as TGTGCCAGCAGCCACGGGACAGGGTTCACAGATACGCAGTATTTT. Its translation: CASSHGTGFTDTQYF.